Listed below are T cell receptor beta chains from one sample, sequenced in a study of response to subunit inactivated influenza vaccine. TCRdb ran MiXCR on the RT-PCR reads and lists one entry per CDR3 protein. The sample consists of 650,000 to 800,000 distinct CDR3 sequences, about 18% of them appearing once. The specimen comprised PBMCs from blood, sampled 5 days after vaccination. The source is a man in his fifties or sixties who received an inactivated influenza vaccine. Each CDR3 is given without its conserved first and last residue.

v_gene	j_gene	CDR3aa
TRBV7-2	TRBJ2-5	ASFNSATPGTQY
TRBV29-1	TRBJ1-4	SAYDRSNEKLF
TRBV10-3	TRBJ2-5	AIRAAGEGETQY
TRBV20-1	TRBJ2-5	SANHPGAGGETQY
TRBV20-1	TRBJ2-1	SASEGDPEQF
TRBV12-3/TRBV12-4	TRBJ2-5	ASSPVGGRETQY
TRBV18	TRBJ2-5	ASSPPRQQETQY
TRBV6-5	TRBJ1-1	ASSYSKGRSSTEAF
TRBV11-2	TRBJ1-2	ASSPEGPTYGYT
TRBV7-2	TRBJ2-3	ASSLDMNTQY
TRBV27	TRBJ2-1	ASSLSEVTAYNEQF
TRBV7-8	TRBJ2-2	ASSLAGGNANTGELF
TRBV4-1	TRBJ1-1	ASSPPDRDTEAF
TRBV4-3	TRBJ2-3	ASSQETPSSGGTDTQY
TRBV5-1	TRBJ2-3	ASSLSGGHRDTQY
TRBV12-3/TRBV12-4	TRBJ2-4	ASSLEGILAKNIQY
TRBV10-3	TRBJ2-1	AIRSGTGTYNEQF
TRBV28	TRBJ1-2	ASQPGTGGIYGYT
TRBV5-5	TRBJ1-5	ASSRTQGWNQPQH
TRBV30	TRBJ2-7	AWGAGSYEQY
TRBV10-2	TRBJ2-3	ASSDGGVTDTQY
TRBV5-1	TRBJ2-1	ASSLADLTSSEQF
TRBV25-1	TRBJ2-1	MWEVGNEQF
TRBV29-1	TRBJ2-5	STVGGWEYQETQY
TRBV20-1	TRBJ2-7	SASTGRSLYEQY
TRBV6-5	TRBJ2-1	ASSYSAGLLGGEQF
TRBV11-2	TRBJ2-5	ASSLYRQVQETQY
TRBV12-3/TRBV12-4	TRBJ2-1	ASLRAGSSYNEQF
TRBV30	TRBJ2-5	AWSGDSGRNGETQY
TRBV9	TRBJ1-1	ASSVGGSAEAF
TRBV25-1	TRBJ2-1	ASREPGPMPNEQF
TRBV5-6	TRBJ2-1	ASSLTRISANEQF
TRBV12-3/TRBV12-4	TRBJ2-7	ASSPGTRAYEQY
TRBV12-3/TRBV12-4	TRBJ2-3	ASSISGSIDTQY
TRBV20-1	TRBJ2-5	SARDRVGETQY
TRBV5-5	TRBJ1-2	ASSLALAENYGYT
TRBV5-1	TRBJ2-3	ASSSQTGADTQY
TRBV12-3/TRBV12-4	TRBJ2-3	ASSFTDTQY
TRBV20-1	TRBJ2-7	SAVPGSYEQY
TRBV6-5	TRBJ2-4	ASSHRDTKNIQY
TRBV29-1	TRBJ2-1	SVARQANEQF
TRBV6-1	TRBJ1-1	ASKRAPEAF
TRBV5-5	TRBJ2-3	ASSFGPRQGTDTQY
TRBV20-1	TRBJ2-7	SARDLMDTYEQY
TRBV7-6	TRBJ2-2	ASSLIGGPGELF
TRBV28	TRBJ2-7	ASSLPGNEQY
TRBV20-1	TRBJ2-7	SARGPVRVYEQY
TRBV20-1	TRBJ2-2	SASPGTSRTGELF
TRBV4-1	TRBJ2-3	ASSQASVDTQY
TRBV25-1	TRBJ2-2	ASSGGTGPSGELF
TRBV7-9	TRBJ2-7	ASSSERDLTSYEQY
TRBV20-1	TRBJ2-1	SALTSANYNEQF
TRBV6-2/TRBV6-3	TRBJ2-7	ASSYDGTSFYEQY
TRBV5-1	TRBJ1-6	ASSLEVGGNSPLH
TRBV20-1	TRBJ1-1	SAIPGQANTEAF
TRBV12-3/TRBV12-4	TRBJ2-7	ASSPSEGYAYEQY
TRBV12-3/TRBV12-4	TRBJ2-7	ASTPGLAGAWEQY
TRBV12-3/TRBV12-4	TRBJ1-5	ASSSGTAETAQH
TRBV29-1	TRBJ2-3	SGRQGGSTDTQY